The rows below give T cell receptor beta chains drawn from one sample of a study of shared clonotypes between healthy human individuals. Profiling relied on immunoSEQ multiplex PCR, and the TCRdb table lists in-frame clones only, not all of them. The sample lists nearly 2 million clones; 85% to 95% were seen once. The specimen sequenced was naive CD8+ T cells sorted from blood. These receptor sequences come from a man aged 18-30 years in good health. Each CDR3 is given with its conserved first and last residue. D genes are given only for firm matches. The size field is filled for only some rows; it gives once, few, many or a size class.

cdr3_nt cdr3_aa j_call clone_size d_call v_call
TGTGCCAGCAGTTACCTTAGGACAGGGACGAACACTGAAGCTTTCTTT CASSYLRTGTNTEAFF TRBJ1-1 NA TRBD1 TRBV6-5
TGTGCCACCAGCACTCAGATCGGCGGAAGCTCCTACGAGCAGTACTTC CATSTQIGGSSYEQYF TRBJ2-7 NA NA TRBV15
TGTGCCGTAATGTCAGAGACCCAGTACTTC CAVMSETQYF TRBJ2-5 NA NA TRBV27
TGTGCCAGCAGTGGGTGGCGGGTGAATAACTATGGCTACACCTTC CASSGWRVNNYGYTF TRBJ1-2 once NA TRBV25-1
TGTGCCAGTAGGAGTACCGGGACCCTTAGCAGCTATGGCTACACCTTC CASRSTGTLSSYGYTF TRBJ1-2 NA NA TRBV19
TGTGCCAGCAGGGTGGAACCGGGGAACACTGAAGCTTTCTTT CASRVEPGNTEAFF TRBJ1-1 NA NA TRBV5-5
TGCAGCGTTGAAAGACAGGGGATCCTTGGGGAGACCCAGTACTTC CSVERQGILGETQYF TRBJ2-5 NA TRBD1 TRBV29-1
TGTGCCAGCTCACCAGGTACGAATGAGCAGTTCTTC CASSPGTNEQFF TRBJ2-1 NA NA TRBV18
TGTGCCAGCCAGGGACAGAAAAGTTACGAGCAGTACTTC CASQGQKSYEQYF TRBJ2-7 NA TRBD1 TRBV27
TGTGCCAGCAGCTCGGGGGCGATCCCAGATACGCAGTATTTT CASSSGAIPDTQYF TRBJ2-3 NA NA TRBV6-5
TGTGCCAGCAGCCAAGAAGGGATCTACCCTAATCAGCCCCAGCATTTT CASSQEGIYPNQPQHF TRBJ1-5 NA NA TRBV4-2